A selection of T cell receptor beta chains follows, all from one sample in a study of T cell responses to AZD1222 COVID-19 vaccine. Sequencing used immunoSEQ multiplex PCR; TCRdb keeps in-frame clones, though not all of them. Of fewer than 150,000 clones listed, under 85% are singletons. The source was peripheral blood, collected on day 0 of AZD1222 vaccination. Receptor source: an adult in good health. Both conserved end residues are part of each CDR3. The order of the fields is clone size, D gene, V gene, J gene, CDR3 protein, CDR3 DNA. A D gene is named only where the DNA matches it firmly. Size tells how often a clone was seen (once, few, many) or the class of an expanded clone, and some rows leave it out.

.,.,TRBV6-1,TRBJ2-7,CASSEGQLEQYF,TGTGCCAGCAGTGAAGGACAGCTGGAGCAGTACTTC
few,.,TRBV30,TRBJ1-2,CAWSARVNGYTF,TGTGCCTGGAGTGCCAGGGTGAACGGCTACACCTTC
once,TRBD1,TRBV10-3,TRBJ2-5,CAISEGDRGETQYF,TGTGCCATCAGTGAGGGGGACAGGGGAGAGACCCAGTACTTC
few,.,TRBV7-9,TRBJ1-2,CASSRQAEKDGYTF,TGTGCCAGCAGTCGACAGGCGGAGAAAGATGGCTACACCTTC
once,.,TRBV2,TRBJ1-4,CASRVLGEKLFF,TGTGCCAGCAGGGTATTGGGGGAAAAACTGTTTTTT
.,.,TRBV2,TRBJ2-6,CASSEQGMGANVLTF,TGTGCCAGCAGTGAGCAGGGGATGGGGGCCAACGTCCTGACTTTC
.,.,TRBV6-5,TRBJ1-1,CASLRDRGAITEAFF,TGTGCCAGCTTGCGCGATAGGGGGGCAATCACTGAAGCTTTCTTT
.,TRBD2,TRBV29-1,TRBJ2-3,CSVVWTSGGSGTDTQYF,TGCAGCGTTGTTTGGACTAGCGGGGGTAGTGGCACAGATACGCAGTATTTT
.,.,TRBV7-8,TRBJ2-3,CASSRGADTQYF,TGTGCCAGCAGCCGAGGGGCAGATACGCAGTATTTT
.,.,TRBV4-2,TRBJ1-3,CASSQAGTHSGNTIYF,TGTGCCAGCAGCCAAGCAGGGACACACTCTGGAAACACCATATATTTT
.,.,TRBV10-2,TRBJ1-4,CASKETAKVEKLFF,TGCGCCAGCAAGGAGACAGCGAAGGTGGAAAAACTGTTTTTT
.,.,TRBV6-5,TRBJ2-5,CASSPQGVETQYF,TGTGCCAGCAGTCCCCAGGGAGTAGAGACCCAGTACTTC
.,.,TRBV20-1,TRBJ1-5,CSAGPTEPQHF,TGCAGTGCCGGGCCCACGGAGCCCCAGCATTTT
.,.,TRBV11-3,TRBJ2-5,CASSLGPLKTQYF,TGTGCCAGCAGCTTAGGCCCCTTGAAGACCCAGTACTTC
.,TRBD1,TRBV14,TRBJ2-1,CASSHGTGWNEQFF,TGTGCCAGCAGCCATGGGACAGGGTGGAATGAGCAGTTCTTC
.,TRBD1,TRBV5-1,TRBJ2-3,CASSPRQGTTQYF,TGCGCCAGCAGCCCAAGACAGGGGACTACGCAGTATTTT
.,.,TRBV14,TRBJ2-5,CASGSEETQYF,TGTGCCAGCGGGTCAGAAGAGACCCAGTACTTC
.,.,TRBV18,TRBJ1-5,CASSPRSRDGGNQPQHF,TGTGCCAGCTCACCGAGATCGAGGGATGGTGGCAATCAGCCCCAGCATTTT
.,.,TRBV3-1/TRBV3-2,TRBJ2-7,CASSSRGYEQYF,TGTGCCAGCAGCTCAAGGGGGTACGAGCAGTACTTC
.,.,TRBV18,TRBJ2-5,CASSPIGQETQYF,TGTGCCAGCTCACCAATAGGACAAGAGACCCAGTACTTC
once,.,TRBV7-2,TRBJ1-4,CASSFLNEKLFF,TGTGCCAGCAGCTTTCTTAATGAAAAACTGTTTTTT
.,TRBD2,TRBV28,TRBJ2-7,CASSLGGGAYEQYF,TGTGCCAGCAGTTTGGGGGGGGGTGCCTACGAGCAGTACTTC
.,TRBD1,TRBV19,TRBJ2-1,CASSHRTGSSYNEQFF,TGTGCCAGTAGCCATAGGACAGGGAGCTCCTACAATGAGCAGTTCTTC
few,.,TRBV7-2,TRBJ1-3,CASSLGSQVSGNTIYF,TGTGCCAGCAGCTTAGGGAGTCAGGTCTCTGGAAACACCATATATTTT
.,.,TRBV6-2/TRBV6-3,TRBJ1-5,CASSVGAVYSNQPQHF,TGTGCCAGCAGCGTAGGGGCGGTCTATAGCAATCAGCCCCAGCATTTT
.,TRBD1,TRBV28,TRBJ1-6,CASSIPTGGLSPLHF,TGTGCCAGCAGTATTCCTACAGGGGGCCTTTCACCCCTCCACTTT
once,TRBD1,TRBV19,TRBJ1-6,CASTRDRNSPLHF,TGTGCCAGTACCCGGGACAGAAATTCACCCCTCCACTTT
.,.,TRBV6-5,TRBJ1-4,CASSYRAREKLFF,TGTGCCAGCAGTTACAGGGCGCGGGAAAAACTGTTTTTT
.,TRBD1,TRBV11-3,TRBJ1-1,CASSMRQGIPEAFF,TGTGCCAGCAGCATGCGACAGGGGATTCCGGAAGCTTTCTTT
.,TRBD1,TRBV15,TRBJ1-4,CATSPGTGHEKLFF,TGTGCCACCAGCCCTGGGACAGGGCACGAAAAACTGTTTTTT
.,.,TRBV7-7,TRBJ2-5,CASSPQGGTQYF,TGTGCCAGCAGCCCCCAAGGAGGGACCCAGTACTTC
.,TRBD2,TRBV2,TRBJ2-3,CASWSGGYTDTQYF,TGTGCCAGCTGGAGCGGGGGTTACACAGATACGCAGTATTTT
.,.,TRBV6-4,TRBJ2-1,CASSEGFGLSSYNERFF,TGTGCCAGCAGTGAGGGGTTTGGGCTAAGCTCCTACAATGAGCGGTTCTTC
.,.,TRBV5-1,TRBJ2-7,CASSLGSLLYEQYF,TGCGCCAGCAGTCTGGGGAGCCTCCTCTACGAGCAGTACTTC